This TCR beta chain was sequenced for a study of post-analysis software for immune sequencing data. Study-wide findings and caveats: Four or five TRBV segments, TRBV5-6, TRBV5-1 and TRBV20-1 among them, were found more frequent in patients than controls.

Unique molecular identifiers had been added to the TCR beta cDNA libraries. A population of 1 to 10 million T cells gave rise to approximately 530,000 cDNA molecules. TCRdb redid the calling of the PCR reads with MiXCR, one entry per CDR3 protein. The table lists some 500,000 distinct CDR3 sequences, under 55% of them singletons. The CDR3 runs to 13 residues. The V gene lost 6 bases and the J gene lost 2 bases, with 11 bases spanning the gap. As regards this clonotype: What it binds is unknown.

The sequenced sample was blood. The chain uses TRBV12-3 or TRBV12-4 and TRBJ2-7, with D perhaps given as TRBD1 or TRBD2 (5 bases each). This TCR was sampled from a girl under 18 with multiple sclerosis. As DNA, the CDR3 is TGTGCCAGCAGGTTGGGACGGGCCTACGAGCAGTACTTC. Its protein product is CASRLGRAYEQYF.